The clone carrying this T cell receptor beta chain was recorded many times. This record belongs to a study of T cell clonality in common variable immunodeficiency. Assay used: immunoSEQ multiplex PCR; TCRdb lists only in-frame clones, some missing. The record shows about 37,000 clones for this sample, with no singletons present. Source material: peripheral blood mononuclear cells. This TCR was recovered from a person aged 18 to 69 in good health.

Partial CDR3 DNA: TGTGCCTGGAGTTGGGGGGGGAGCACAGATACG. Amino acid sequence: CAWSWGGSTDT. The complete CDR3 reads CAWSWGGSTDTQYF. The chain joins TRBV30 to TRBJ2-3, with 7 bases identical to TRBD2. The read gets to within 3 residues of the CDR3 end, and the germline J gene fills in the rest. The germline V gene encodes CDR1 GTSNPN and CDR2 SVGIG (reference sequence). This CDR3 contains 14 residues. V shed 2 bases, J shed 0 bases, and the junction held 2 bases outside the gene matches.